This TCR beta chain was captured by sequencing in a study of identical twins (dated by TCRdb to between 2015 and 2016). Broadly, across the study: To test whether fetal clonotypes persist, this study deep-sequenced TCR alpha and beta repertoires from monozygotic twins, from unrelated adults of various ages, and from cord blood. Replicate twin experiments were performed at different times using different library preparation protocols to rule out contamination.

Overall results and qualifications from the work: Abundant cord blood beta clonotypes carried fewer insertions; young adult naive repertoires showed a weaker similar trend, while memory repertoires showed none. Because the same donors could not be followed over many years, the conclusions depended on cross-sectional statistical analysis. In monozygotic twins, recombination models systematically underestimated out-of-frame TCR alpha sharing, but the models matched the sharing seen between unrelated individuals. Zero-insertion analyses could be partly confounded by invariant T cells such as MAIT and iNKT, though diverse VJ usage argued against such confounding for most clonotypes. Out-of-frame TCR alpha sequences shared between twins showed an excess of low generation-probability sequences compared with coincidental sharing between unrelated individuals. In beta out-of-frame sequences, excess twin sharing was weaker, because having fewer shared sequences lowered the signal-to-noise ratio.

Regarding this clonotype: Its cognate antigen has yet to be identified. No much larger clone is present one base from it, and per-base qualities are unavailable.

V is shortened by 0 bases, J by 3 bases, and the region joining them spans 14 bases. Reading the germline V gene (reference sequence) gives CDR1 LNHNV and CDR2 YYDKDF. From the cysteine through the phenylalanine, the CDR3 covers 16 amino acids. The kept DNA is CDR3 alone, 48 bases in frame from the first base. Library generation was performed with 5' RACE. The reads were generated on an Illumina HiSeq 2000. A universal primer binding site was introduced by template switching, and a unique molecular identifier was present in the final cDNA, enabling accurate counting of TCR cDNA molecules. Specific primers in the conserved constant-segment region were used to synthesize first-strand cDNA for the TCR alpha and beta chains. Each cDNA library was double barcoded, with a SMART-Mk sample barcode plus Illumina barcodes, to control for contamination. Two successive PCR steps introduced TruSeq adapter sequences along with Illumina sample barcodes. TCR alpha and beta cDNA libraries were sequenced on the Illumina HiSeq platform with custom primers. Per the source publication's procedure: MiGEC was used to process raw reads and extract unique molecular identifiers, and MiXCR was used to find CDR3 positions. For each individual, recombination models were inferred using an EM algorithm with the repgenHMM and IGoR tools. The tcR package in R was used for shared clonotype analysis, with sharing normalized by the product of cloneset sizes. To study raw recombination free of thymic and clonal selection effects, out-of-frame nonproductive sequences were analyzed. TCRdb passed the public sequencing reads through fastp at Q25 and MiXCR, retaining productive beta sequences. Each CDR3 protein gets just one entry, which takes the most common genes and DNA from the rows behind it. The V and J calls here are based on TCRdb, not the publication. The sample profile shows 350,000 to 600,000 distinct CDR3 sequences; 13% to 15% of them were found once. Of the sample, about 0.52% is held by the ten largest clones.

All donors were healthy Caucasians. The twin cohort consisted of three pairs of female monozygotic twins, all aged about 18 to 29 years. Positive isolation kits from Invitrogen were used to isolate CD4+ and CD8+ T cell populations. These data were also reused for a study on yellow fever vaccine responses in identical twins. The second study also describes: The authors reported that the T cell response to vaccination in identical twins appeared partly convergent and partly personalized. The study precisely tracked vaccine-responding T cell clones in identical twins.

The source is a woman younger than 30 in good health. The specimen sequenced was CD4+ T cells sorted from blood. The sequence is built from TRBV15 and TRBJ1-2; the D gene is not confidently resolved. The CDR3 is CATSRDRGVVDYGYTF. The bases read TGTGCCACCAGCAGAGATCGTGGGGTAGTCGACTATGGCTACACCTTC.